The T cell receptor beta chain under discussion was sequenced for a study of T cell repertoires in cytomegalovirus infection. Study summary: CMV infection and matching HLA type were both indicated by public TCR beta signatures.

CDR1 is SGHTA, CDR2 FQGNSA, per germline. Trimming shortened V by 1 base and J by 5 bases, and 8 bases separated the two germline ends. The CDR3 is 13 amino acids. Study conclusions and caveats: Cumulative frequency (of public TCR beta family members) identified carriers of CMV plus the relevant HLA.

This clonotype has a count of ten or more. Antigen: not known. Via MiXCR, TCRdb re-called the reads, giving one row per CDR3 protein. The sample records approximately 140,000 distinct CDR3 sequences, under 30% being singletons. The chain combines TRBV7-2 with TRBJ2-5; no clear D. The receptor comes from a human donor in good health (CMV status not recorded). Some clones in this sample may be carry-over from other donors' samples. The material sequenced was PBMCs, sequenced either directly or after in vitro stimulation (not recorded which). CDR3 nucleotides: TGTGCCAGCAGCTTAGGGTACCGGGAGACCCAGTACTTC. This encodes CASSLGYRETQYF.